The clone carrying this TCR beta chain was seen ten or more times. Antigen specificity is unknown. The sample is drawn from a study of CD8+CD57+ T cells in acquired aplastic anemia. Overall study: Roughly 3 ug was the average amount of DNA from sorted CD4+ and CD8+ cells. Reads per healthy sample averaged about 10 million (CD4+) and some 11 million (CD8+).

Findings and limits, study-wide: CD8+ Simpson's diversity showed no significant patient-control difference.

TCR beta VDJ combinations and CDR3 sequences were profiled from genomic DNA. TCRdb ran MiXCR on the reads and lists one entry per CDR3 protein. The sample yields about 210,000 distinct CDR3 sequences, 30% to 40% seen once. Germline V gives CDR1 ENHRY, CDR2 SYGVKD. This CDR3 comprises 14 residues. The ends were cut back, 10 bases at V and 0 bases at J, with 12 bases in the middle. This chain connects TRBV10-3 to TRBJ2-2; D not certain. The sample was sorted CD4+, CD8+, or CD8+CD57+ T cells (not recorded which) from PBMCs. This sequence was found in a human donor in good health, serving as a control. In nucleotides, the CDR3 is TGTGCCACCGCCAATTTTTCGAACACCGGGGAGCTGTTTTTT. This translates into CATANFSNTGELFF.